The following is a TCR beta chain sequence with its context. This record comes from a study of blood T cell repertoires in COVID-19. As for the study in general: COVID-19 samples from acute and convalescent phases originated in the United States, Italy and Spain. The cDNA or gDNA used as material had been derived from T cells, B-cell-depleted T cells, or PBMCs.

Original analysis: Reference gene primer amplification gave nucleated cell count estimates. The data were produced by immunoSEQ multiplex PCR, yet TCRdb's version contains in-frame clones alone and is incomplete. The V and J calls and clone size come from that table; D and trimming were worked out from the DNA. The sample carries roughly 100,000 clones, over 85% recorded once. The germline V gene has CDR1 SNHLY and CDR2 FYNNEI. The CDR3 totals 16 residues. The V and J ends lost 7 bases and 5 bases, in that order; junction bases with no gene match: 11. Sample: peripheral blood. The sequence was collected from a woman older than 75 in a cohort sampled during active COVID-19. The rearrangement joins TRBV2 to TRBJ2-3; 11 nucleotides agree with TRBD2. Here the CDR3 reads CASTTPGLAVQDTQYF. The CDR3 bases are TGTGCCAGCACTACTCCGGGACTAGCGGTCCAAGATACGCAGTATTTT.